This T cell receptor beta chain originates from a study of blood T cell repertoires in COVID-19. Study summary: T cells, B-cell-depleted T cells, or PBMCs provided the cDNA or gDNA that served as material.

Authors' analysis steps: Estimation of nucleated cell counts was performed using reference gene primer amplification. Here immunoSEQ multiplex PCR was the method, and the copy in TCRdb shows in-frame clones only, minus some. V, J and clone size reflect that table, while D and trimming were determined from the DNA. The table records about 330,000 clones, 80% to 90% of them present only once. CDR1 and CDR2 (germline): SGHAT, FQNNGV. Trimming removed 5 bases from V and 0 bases from J; junction bases left unmatched: 3. This CDR3 is built from 15 residues. Which cohort a participant joined came from the clinical history participants gave.

The V and J genes are TRBV11-2 and TRBJ2-7; 11 bases agree with TRBD1. The sequence was obtained from a man aged 25 to 45 who had recovered from COVID-19. The sample comprised PBMCs or T cells enriched from blood (not recorded which). This chain's CDR3 is CASSRDRGFSYEQYF. DNA for the CDR3: TGTGCCAGCAGCCGGGACAGGGGGTTCTCCTACGAGCAGTACTTC.